This section outlines one TCR beta chain sequence together with its context. This entry belongs to a study of CD8+ T cells in alopecia areata. As the sequencing template, cDNA was produced by extracting RNA and reverse transcribing it. Data came from immunoSEQ multiplex PCR; TCRdb stores just in-frame clones and leaves some out. This table has fewer than 90,000 clones, roughly half appearing once. The CDR3 is 12 residues long. V was clipped by 8 bases and J by 7 bases, with 16 bases between them. CDR1 SQVTM and CDR2 ANQGSEA come from the germline V gene. The sequencing input was NKG2D-high CD8+ T cells sorted from blood. The receptor comes from a human donor with alopecia areata. The V call is TRBV29-1, the J call TRBJ2-3; D ambiguous. The CDR3 sequence is CSPGLTLYTQYF. The CDR3 coding sequence is TGCAGCCCCGGGCTAACGCTTTATACGCAGTATTTT.